The sequence of this T cell receptor beta chain was determined in a study of T cell responses to AZD1222 COVID-19 vaccine (dated by TCRdb to the early 2020s). Study-level background: AZD1222 recipients with second doses at about 4 weeks or about 12 weeks were pooled, because spike-specific TCR depth and breadth did not differ between schedules. TCR sequencing covered some 240 trial participants: nearly 210 given two doses of AZD1222 and about 26 given two doses of MenACWY control vaccine. Trial participants were enrolled by age into subgroups of 18-55, 56-69 and 70-plus years, and around 150, 28 and 57 TCR-sequenced participants, respectively, were included in these subgroups.

The time point label, as the study defines it: baseline before first vaccination. The vaccinee samples were drawn from two UK trials, COV001 and COV002, one of which was a single-blind randomized controlled phase 2/3 trial testing AZD1222 (ChAdOx1 nCoV-19) in healthy adults. For TCRbeta chain sequencing, PBMC samples from trial participants were taken at day 0 and at day 28 after the second dose. The CDR3 regions of human TCRbeta chains were analyzed by immunosequencing. Turning to the authors' computational methods: TCRs in the repertoires were matched against a reference library of SARS-CoV-2-specific TCRs that had been generated with the MIRA antigen-specificity platform. Breadth meant the fraction of unique TCRs that were SARS-CoV-2-associated, whereas depth meant the fraction of total T cells that were SARS-CoV-2-associated. Using the MIRA data, each spike-specific TCR was mapped to the spike region that the TCR reacts to and placed in a CD4 or CD8 class. Log10-transformed breadth and depth values were compared by one-way ANOVA with Sidak's multiple comparisons tests. Imported from immuneACCESS, the table was reduced by TCRdb to in-frame sequences with V and J called. These copies leave out some clones; in studies compared against another copy, an unresolved V gene accounts for under half, and the cause of the remainder is not known. That table furnishes V, J and clone size, whereas the DNA furnished D and trimming. The sample table contains 160,000 or so clones; only one count was recorded for about nine tenths of them. Less than 6.5% of the sample is held by the ten biggest clonotypes.

Here is what the overall study found, with its caveats: Most participants were white British and females outnumbered males, and the authors suggested that clonal diversity may have been underestimated. Conclusions about previously exposed vaccinees are limited, since just six or seven AZD1222 recipients were seropositive for SARS-CoV-2 at baseline. Reportedly, close to half of the unique spike-specific TCRs recognized epitopes lying outside the regions that are mutated in the B.1.351 and B.1.1.7 variants. In the small 56-69-year group, the increase in depth fell short of significance, most likely because of low power. A significant rise in spike-specific TCR breadth and depth was observed after two AZD1222 doses relative to day 0 and relative to MenACWY recipients. Because no day 14 peak-response samples were available, repertoires were characterized only after the peak T cell response. The vaccine-associated CD4 TCRs covered the entire spike protein, and the dominant responses fell in regions 160-218 and 743-854.

With regard to this clone: Which antigen it targets is not known. Base qualities are missing; no much larger clone stands one base away.

The sample here was peripheral blood, taken on day 0 of AZD1222 vaccination. The receptor was derived from an adult in good health.

The CDR3 here reads CASSLGLNQPQHF. The nucleotide sequence is given as TGTGCCAGCAGCTTAGGATTAAATCAGCCCCAGCATTTT. In this chain, TRBV5-4 is recombined with TRBJ1-5, with the D segment identity uncertain. CDR1 and CDR2 were assigned from the germline V gene (reference sequence) as SGHNT and YYREEE. Trimming costs V 2 bases and J 4 bases, and their ends lie 7 bases apart. The CDR3 holds 13 amino acids from the cysteine to the phenylalanine. CDR3 DNA only is kept here, 39 bases in frame from base 1.